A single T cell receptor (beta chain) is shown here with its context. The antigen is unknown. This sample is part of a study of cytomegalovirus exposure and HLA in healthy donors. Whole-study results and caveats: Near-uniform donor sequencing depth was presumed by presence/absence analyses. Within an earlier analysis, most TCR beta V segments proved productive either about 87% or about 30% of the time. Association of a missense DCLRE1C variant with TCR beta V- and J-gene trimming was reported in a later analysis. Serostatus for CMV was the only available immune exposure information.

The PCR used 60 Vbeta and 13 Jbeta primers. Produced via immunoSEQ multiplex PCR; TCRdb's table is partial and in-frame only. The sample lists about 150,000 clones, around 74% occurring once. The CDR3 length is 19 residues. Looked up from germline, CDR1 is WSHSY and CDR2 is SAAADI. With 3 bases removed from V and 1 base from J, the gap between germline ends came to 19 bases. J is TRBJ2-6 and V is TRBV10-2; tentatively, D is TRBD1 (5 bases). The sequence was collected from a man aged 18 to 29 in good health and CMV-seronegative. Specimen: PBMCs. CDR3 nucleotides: TGCGCCAGCAGTGAAGGGGTGGGCTACGTGGTATCTGGGGCCAACGTCCTGACTTTC. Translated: CASSEGVGYVVSGANVLTF.